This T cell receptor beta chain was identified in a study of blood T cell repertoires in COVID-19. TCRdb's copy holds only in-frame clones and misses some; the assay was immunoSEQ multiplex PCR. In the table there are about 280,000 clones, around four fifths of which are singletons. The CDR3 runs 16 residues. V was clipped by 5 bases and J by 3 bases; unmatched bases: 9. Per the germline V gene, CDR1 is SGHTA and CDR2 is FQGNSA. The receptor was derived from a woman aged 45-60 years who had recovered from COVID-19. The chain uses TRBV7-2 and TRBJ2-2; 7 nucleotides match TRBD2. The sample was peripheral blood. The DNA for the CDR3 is TGTGCCAGCAGCCCCCCGGGGCTAGCGGACACCGGGGAGCTGTTTTTT. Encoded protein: CASSPPGLADTGELFF.